The 9 T cell receptor beta chains in this list originate from one sample, sequenced in a study of blood T cell repertoires in COVID-19. The repertoire was sequenced with immunoSEQ multiplex PCR; TCRdb's copy has only in-frame clones and lacks some. The table lists about 300,000 clones, roughly 89% of them singletons, with less than 3% in the top ten. The source material was PBMCs or T cells enriched from blood (not recorded which). The receptors originated from a woman aged 45 to 65 who had been exposed to COVID-19.

This clone has just one count. The rearrangement joins TRBV18 to TRBJ1-1; D remains unclear. CDR3 length: 13 residues. Looked up from germline, CDR1 is KGHSH and CDR2 is LQKENI. Trimming stripped 5 bases from V and 0 bases from J, with 7 bases between. In DNA form, the CDR3 reads TGTGCCAGCTCAACTTCGATGAACACTGAAGCTTTCTTT. Translation gives CASSTSMNTEAFF.

The gene calls are TRBV6-2 or TRBV6-3 and TRBJ2-4; 11 nucleotides align to TRBD1. V dropped 2 bases and J dropped 15; count of bases not matched to a gene: 6. The CDR3 is made up of 13 amino acids. Germline CDR1 is MNHEY and CDR2 is SVGEGT. CDR3 in amino acids: CASSYVDRGLLYF. The CDR3 nucleotides read TGTGCCAGCAGTTACGTGGACAGGGGGCTATTGTACTTC.

This clone was seen once. The CDR3 loop is CASSFTARQGFHEQYF. CDR3 bases: TGCGCCAGCAGCTTTACAGCCCGACAGGGATTCCACGAGCAGTACTTC. The chain uses TRBV5-1 and TRBJ2-7, with 7 bases that match TRBD1. Germline loops: CDR1 SGHRS, CDR2 YFSETQ. The ends lost 2 bases at V and 5 bases at J; junction bases unmatched: 13. The CDR3 is 16 residues long.

Worth noting for this clone: Distinct nucleotide sequences in the sample also encode this CDR3. The chain links TRBV5-1 to TRBJ2-7, with D uncertain. This CDR3 has 14 residues. Per germline, CDR1 SGHRS and CDR2 YFSETQ. Trimming left V 5 bases short and J 2 bases short, with 14 bases between. In DNA form, the CDR3 reads TGCGCCAGCAGTTCGGGTGGATCGACCTACGAGCAGTACTTC. Protein: CASSSGGSTYEQYF.

This chain uses TRBV28 with TRBJ1-2; the D is unclear. CDR1 is MDHEN and CDR2 is SYDVKM in the germline V gene. V lost 5 bases, J lost 8 bases, and 6 bases lay in between. There are 10 residues in the CDR3. The CDR3 loop reads CASSGPGYTF. The CDR3 DNA is TGTGCCAGCAGTGGGCCAGGCTACACCTTC.

This chain uses TRBV28 with TRBJ2-1; TRBD1 matches at 7 bases. V lost 4 bases to trimming and J lost 3 bases; unmatched junction nucleotides: 3. The length of the CDR3 is 14 residues. Germline-derived CDR1 and CDR2 are MDHEN and SYDVKM. The CDR3 bases are TGTGCCAGCAGTTACGACAGGGTCTACAATGAGCAGTTCTTC. It translates to CASSYDRVYNEQFF. Full variable domain (outside the CDR3, taken from reference TRBV28 and TRBJ2-1): DVKVTQSSRYLVKRTGEKVFLECVQDMDHENMFWYRQDPGLGLRLIYFSYDVKMKEKGDIPEGYSVSREKKERFSLILESASTNQTSMYLCASSYDRVYNEQFFGPGTRLTVL.

This clone has just a few counts. The chain is built from TRBV4-1 and TRBJ2-7; TRBD2 agrees at 12 bases. Germline trimming cut 1 base from V and 0 bases from J; bases unmatched to any gene: 10. This CDR3 spans 19 amino acids. Per the germline V gene, CDR1 is MGHRA and CDR2 is YSYEKL. The CDR3 DNA follows: TGCGCCAGCAGCCAAGCAATAGGAGGACTAGCGGGACCCTCCTACGAGCAGTACTTC. Its translation is CASSQAIGGLAGPSYEQYF.

The chain links TRBV5-1 to TRBJ2-2, with 13 bases that match TRBD2. The ends lost 2 bases at V and 2 bases at J; junction bases unmatched: 6. Per the germline V gene, CDR1 is SGHRS and CDR2 is YFSETQ. The CDR3 runs 18 residues. The CDR3 loop is CASSFTTGLAGNTGELFF. For the CDR3, the DNA is TGCGCCAGCAGCTTCACCACGGGACTAGCGGGAAACACCGGGGAGCTGTTTTTT.

This chain joins TRBV6-5 and TRBJ2-1, with 7 bases that match TRBD1. V lost 6 bases to trimming and J lost 3 bases; unmatched junction nucleotides: 5. This CDR3 spans 14 amino acids. The germline gives CDR1 MNHEY, CDR2 SVGAGI. Here the CDR3 reads CASRGSGGYNEQFF. CDR3 sequence (DNA): TGTGCCAGCAGGGGGTCAGGGGGCTACAATGAGCAGTTCTTC.